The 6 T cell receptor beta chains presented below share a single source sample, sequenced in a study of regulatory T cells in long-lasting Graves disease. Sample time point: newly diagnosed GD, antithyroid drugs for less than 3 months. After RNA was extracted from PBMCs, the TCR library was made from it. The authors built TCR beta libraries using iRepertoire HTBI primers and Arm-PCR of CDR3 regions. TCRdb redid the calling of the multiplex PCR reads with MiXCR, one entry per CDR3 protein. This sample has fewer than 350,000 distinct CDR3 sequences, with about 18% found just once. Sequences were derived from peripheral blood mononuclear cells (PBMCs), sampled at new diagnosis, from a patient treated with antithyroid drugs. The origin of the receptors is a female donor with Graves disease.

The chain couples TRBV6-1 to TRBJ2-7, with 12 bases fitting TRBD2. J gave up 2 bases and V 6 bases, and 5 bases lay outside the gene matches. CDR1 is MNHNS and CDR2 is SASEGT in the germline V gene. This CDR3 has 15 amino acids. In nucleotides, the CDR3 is TGTGCCAGCAGCAGACTAGCGGGAGTAGCCTACGAGCAGTACTTC. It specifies CASSRLAGVAYEQYF.

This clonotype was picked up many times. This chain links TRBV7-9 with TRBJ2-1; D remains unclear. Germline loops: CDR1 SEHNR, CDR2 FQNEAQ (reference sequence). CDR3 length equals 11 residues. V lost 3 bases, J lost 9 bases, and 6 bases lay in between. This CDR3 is CASSLNPEQFF. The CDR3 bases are TGTGCCAGCAGCTTGAATCCTGAGCAGTTCTTC.

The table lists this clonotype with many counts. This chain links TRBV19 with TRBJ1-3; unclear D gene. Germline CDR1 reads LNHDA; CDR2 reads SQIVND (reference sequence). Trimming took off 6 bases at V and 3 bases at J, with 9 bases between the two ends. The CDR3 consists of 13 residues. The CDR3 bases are TGTGCCAGTAGGATAACTTTTGGAAACACCATATATTTT. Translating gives CASRITFGNTIYF.

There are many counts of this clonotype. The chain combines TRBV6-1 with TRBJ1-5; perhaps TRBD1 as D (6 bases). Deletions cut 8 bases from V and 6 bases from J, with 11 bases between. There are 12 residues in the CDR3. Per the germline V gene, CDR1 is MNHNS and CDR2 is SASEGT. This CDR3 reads CASGGLGQPQHF. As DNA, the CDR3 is TGTGCCAGCGGGGGGCTCGGTCAGCCCCAGCATTTT.

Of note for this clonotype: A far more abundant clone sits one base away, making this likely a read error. CDR3 loop: CASSFYGATDMQYF. The CDR3 region has the DNA TGTGCCAGCAGCTTTTATGGAGCCACAGATATGCAGTATTTT. The chain recombines TRBV5-1 with TRBJ2-3; D gene uncertain. Germline CDR1 and CDR2: SGHRS and YFSETQ. The CDR3 extends over 14 amino acids.

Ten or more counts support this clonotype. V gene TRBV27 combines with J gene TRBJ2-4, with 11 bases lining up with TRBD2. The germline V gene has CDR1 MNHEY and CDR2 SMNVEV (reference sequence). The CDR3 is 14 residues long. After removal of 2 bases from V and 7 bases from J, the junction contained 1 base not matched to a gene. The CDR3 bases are TGTGCCAGCAGTTTAGGACTAGCGGGTAACATTCAGTACTTC. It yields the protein CASSLGLAGNIQYF.